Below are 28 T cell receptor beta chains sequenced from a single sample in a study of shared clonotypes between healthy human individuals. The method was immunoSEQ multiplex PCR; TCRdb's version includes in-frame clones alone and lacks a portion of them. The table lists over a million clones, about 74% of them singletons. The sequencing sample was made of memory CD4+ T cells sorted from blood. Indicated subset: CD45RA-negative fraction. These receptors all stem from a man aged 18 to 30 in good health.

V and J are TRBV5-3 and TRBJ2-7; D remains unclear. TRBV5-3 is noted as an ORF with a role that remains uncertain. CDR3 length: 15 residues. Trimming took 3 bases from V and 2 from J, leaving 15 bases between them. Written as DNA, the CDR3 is TGTGCCAGAAGCTCGCTTTACGCGGAGACCTACGAGCAGTACTTC. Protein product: CARSSLYAETYEQYF.

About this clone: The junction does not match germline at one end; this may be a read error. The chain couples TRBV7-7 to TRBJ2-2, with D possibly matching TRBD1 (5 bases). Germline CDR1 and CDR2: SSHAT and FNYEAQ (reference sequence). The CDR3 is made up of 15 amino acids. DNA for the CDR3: TGTGCTAGCAGCGAGAACGACAGATACACCGGGGAGCTGTTTTTT. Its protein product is CASSENDRYTGELFF.

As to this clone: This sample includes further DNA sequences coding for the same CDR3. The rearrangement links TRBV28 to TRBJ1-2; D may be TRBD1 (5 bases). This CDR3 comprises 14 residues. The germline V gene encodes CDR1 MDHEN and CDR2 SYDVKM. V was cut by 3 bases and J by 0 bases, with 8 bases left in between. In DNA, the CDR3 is TGTGCCAGCAGTTTCACGACAGCTAACTATGGCTACACCTTC. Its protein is CASSFTTANYGYTF.

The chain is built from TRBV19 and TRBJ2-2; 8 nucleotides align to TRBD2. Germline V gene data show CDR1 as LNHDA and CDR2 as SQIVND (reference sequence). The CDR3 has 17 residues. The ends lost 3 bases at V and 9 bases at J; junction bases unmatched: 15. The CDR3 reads CASSIEGTGGPFRELFF. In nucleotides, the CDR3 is TGTGCCAGTAGTATCGAGGGAACGGGGGGGCCGTTTAGGGAGCTGTTTTTT.

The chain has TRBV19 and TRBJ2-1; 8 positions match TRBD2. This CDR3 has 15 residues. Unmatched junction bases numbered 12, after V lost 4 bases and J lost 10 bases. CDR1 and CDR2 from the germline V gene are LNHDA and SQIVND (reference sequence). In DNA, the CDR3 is TGTGCCAGTAGTAGCCCGGGACTAGGGGAACGGGAGCAGTTCTTC. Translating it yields CASSSPGLGEREQFF.

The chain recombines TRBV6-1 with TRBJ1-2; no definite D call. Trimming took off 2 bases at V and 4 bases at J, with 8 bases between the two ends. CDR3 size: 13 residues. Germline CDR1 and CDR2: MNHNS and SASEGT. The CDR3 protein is CASSERRFYGYTF. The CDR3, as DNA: TGTGCCAGCAGTGAACGCCGCTTCTATGGCTACACCTTC.

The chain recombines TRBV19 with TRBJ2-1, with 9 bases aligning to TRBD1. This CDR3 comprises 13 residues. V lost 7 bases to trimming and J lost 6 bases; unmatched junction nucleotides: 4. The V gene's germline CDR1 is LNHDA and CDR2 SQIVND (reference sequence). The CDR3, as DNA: TGTGCCAGTATCGAGACAGGGGGCAATGAGCAGTTCTTC. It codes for CASIETGGNEQFF.

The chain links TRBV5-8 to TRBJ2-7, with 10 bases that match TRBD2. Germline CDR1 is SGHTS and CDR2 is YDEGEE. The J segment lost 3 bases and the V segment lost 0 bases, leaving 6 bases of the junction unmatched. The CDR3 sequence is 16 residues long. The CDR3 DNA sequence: TGTGCCAGCAGCTTGGGGTCTAGCGGGAGTCTCTACGAGCAGTACTTC. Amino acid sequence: CASSLGSSGSLYEQYF.

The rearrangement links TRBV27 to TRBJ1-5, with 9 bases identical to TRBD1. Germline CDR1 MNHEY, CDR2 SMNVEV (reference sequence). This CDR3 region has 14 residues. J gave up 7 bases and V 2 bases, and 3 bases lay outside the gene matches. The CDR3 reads CASSLETGGQPQHF. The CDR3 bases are TGTGCCAGCAGTTTAGAGACAGGGGGACAGCCCCAGCATTTT.

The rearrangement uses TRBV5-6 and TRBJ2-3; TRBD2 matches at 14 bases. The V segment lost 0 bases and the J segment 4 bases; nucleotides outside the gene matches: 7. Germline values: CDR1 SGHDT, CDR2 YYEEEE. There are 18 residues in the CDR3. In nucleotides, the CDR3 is TGTGCCAGCAGCTTGGAGGGGACTAGCGGGAGAATTCCAGATACGCAGTATTTT. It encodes CASSLEGTSGRIPDTQYF.

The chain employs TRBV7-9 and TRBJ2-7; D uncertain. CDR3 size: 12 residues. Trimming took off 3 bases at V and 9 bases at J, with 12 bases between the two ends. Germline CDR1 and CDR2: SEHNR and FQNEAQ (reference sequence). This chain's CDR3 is CASSFNYLMQYF. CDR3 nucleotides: TGTGCCAGCAGCTTCAACTACCTGATGCAGTACTTC. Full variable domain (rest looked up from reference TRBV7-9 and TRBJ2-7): DTGVSQNPRHKITKRGQNVTFRCDPISEHNRLYWYRQTLGQGPEFLTYFQNEAQLEKSRLLSDRFSAERPKGSFSTLEIQRTEQGDSAMYLCASSFNYLMQYFGPGTRLTVT.

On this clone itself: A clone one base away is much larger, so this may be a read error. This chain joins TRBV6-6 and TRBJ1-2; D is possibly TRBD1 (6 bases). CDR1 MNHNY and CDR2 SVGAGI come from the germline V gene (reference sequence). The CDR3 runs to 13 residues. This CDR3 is CAGSYRERNGYTF. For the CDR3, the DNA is TGTGCCGGCAGTTACAGGGAAAGGAATGGCTACACCTTC.

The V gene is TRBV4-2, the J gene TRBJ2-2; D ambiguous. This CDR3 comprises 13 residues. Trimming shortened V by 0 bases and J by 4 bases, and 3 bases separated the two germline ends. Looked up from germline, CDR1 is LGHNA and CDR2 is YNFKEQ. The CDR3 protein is CASSQEFTGELFF. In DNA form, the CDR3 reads TGTGCCAGCAGCCAAGAGTTCACCGGGGAGCTGTTTTTT.

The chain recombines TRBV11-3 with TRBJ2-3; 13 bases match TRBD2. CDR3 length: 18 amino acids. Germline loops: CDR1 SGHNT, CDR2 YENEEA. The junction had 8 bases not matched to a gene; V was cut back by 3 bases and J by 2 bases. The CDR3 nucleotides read TGTGCCAGCAGCTTCGGACTAGCGGGAGTTCTGTACACAGATACGCAGTATTTT. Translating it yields CASSFGLAGVLYTDTQYF.

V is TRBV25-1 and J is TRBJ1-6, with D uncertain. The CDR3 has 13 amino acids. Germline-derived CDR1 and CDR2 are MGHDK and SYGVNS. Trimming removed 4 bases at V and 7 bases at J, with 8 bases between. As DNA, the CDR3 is TGTGCCAGCAGTGTAGAGCCGAATTCACCCCTCCACTTT. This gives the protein CASSVEPNSPLHF.

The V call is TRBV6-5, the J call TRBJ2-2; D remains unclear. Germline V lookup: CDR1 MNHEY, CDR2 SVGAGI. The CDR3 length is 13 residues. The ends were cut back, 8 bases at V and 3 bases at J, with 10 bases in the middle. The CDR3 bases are TGTGCCAGCGGGATGTCTTACACCGGGGAGCTGTTTTTT. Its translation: CASGMSYTGELFF.

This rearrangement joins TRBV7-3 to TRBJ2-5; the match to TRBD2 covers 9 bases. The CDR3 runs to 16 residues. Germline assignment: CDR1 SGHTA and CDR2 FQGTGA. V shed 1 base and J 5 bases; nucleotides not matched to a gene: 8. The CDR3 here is CASSLKGLAGVETQYF. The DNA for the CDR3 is TGTGCCAGCAGCTTAAAGGGGTTAGCGGGGGTGGAGACCCAGTACTTC.

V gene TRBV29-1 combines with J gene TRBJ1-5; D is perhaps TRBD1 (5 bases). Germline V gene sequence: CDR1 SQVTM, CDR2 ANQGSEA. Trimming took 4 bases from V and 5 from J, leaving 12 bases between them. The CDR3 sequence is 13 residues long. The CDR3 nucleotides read TGCAGCGTTGGGGACCGGGGTTATCAGCCCCAGCATTTT. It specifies CSVGDRGYQPQHF.

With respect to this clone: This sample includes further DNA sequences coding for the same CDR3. CDR3 sequence (DNA): TGCGCCAGCAGCCTCTCGGGACAGGGAAGATCACCCCTCCACTTT. Its translation: CASSLSGQGRSPLHF. This chain joins TRBV5-1 and TRBJ1-6, with TRBD1 matching 9 bases. Trimming removed 4 bases from V and 10 bases from J; junction bases left unmatched: 9. The CDR3 is made up of 15 amino acids. Germline V gene data show CDR1 as SGHRS and CDR2 as YFSETQ.

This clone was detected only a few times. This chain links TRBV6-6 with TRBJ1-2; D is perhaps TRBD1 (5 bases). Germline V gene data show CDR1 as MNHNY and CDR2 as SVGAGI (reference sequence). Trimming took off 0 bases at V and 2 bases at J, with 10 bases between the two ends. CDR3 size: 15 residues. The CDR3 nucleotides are TGTGCCAGCAGTTACTCGAGGGGCAGGAACTATGGCTACACCTTC. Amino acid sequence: CASSYSRGRNYGYTF.

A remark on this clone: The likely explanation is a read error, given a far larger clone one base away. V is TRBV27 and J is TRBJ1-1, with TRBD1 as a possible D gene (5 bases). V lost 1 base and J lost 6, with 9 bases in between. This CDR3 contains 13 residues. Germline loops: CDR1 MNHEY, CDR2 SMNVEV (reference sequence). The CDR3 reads CASSLWGESEAFF. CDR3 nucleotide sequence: TGTGCCAGCAGTTTATGGGGGGAATCTGAAGCTTTCTTT.

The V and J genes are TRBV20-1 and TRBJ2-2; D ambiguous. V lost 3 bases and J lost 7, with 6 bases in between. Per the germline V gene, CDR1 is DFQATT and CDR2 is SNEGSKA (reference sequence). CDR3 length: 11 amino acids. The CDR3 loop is CSASRVGELFF. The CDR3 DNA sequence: TGCAGTGCTAGTCGCGTCGGGGAGCTGTTTTTT.

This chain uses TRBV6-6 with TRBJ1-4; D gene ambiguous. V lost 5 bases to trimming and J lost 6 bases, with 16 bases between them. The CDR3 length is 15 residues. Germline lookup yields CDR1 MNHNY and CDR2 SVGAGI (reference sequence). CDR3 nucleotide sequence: TGTGCCAGCAGTCCCGAAGCTCCCATACATGAAAAACTGTTTTTT. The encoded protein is CASSPEAPIHEKLFF.

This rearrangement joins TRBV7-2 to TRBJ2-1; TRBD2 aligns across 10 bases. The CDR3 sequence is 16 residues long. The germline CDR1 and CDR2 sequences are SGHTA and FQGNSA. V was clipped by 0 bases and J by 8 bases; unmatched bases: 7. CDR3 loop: CASSLARLAGIDEQFF. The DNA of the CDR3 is TGTGCCAGCAGCTTAGCGAGACTAGCGGGTATCGATGAGCAGTTCTTC.

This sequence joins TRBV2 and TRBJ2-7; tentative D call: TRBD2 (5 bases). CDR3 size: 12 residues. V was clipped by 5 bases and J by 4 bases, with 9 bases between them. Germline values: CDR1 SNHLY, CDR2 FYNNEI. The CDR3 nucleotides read TGTGCCAGCAGTACGACGGGGTACGAGCAGTACTTC. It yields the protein CASSTTGYEQYF.

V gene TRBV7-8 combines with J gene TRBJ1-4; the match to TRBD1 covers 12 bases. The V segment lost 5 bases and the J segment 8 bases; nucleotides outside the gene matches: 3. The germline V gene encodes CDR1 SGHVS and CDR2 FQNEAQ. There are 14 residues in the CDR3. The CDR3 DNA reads TGTGCCAGCAGCAGGGGACAGGGGGCGGAAAAACTGTTTTTT. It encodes CASSRGQGAEKLFF.

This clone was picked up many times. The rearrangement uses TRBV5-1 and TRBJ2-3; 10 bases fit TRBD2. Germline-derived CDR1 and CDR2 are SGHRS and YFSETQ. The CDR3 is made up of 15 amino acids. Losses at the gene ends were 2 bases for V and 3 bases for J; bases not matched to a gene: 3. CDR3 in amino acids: CASSLPGLATDTQYF. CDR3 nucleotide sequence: TGCGCCAGCAGCTTACCGGGACTAGCGACAGATACGCAGTATTTT.

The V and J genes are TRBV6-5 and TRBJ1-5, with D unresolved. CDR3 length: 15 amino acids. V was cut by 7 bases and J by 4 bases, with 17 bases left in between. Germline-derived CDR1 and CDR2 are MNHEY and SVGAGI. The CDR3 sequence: CASTKGPLPNQPQHF. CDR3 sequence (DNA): TGTGCCAGCACCAAAGGCCCGCTCCCTAATCAGCCCCAGCATTTT.